This T cell receptor beta chain comes out of a study of PD-1 blockade in classical Hodgkin lymphoma. Sequenced by immunoSEQ multiplex PCR; TCRdb stores in-frame clones only, minus some. Counted here are around 43,000 clones, under 95% occurring once; the ten biggest clones make up approximately 4.9%. Concerning this clone: Its target is not known.

Study-wide findings and caveats: Reported findings placed baseline TCR diversity lower in newly diagnosed patients (compared with healthy donors). Reasons behind the repertoire differences stay unclear, perhaps disease activity or earlier therapy.

Time point reported: newly diagnosed, previously untreated cHL patient sample. As a comparison, the study used PBMCs from newly diagnosed, untreated classical Hodgkin lymphoma. CDR3 size: 13 residues. The V end lost 8 bases, the J end lost 3 bases, and 11 bases lay between the germline ends. CDR1 is MNHNS, CDR2 SASEGT, per germline. Sequenced: peripheral blood mononuclear cells (PBMCs). The source is a human donor with classical Hodgkin lymphoma. The chain carries TRBV6-1 and TRBJ2-1, with D possibly called TRBD1 or TRBD2 (6 bases each). The CDR3 DNA is TGTGCCAGCGGGGGGCCTAGCTACAATGAGCAGTTCTTC. Translation gives CASGGPSYNEQFF.